The 17 T cell receptor beta chains presented below share a single source sample, sequenced in a study of cytomegalovirus exposure and HLA in healthy donors. This PCR relied on a set of 60 Vbeta primers and 13 Jbeta primers. Clones were read by immunoSEQ multiplex PCR, and TCRdb kept only the in-frame ones, dropping some. The table lists under 200,000 clones, around 68% of them singletons. The specimen sequenced was PBMCs. The receptors originated from a man aged 35 to 55 in good health and CMV-seronegative.

The J gene is TRBJ2-1, the V gene TRBV6-1; D is possibly TRBD2 (7 bases). V lost 8 bases and J 6 bases, leaving 11 bases between the germline ends. The CDR3 runs to 12 residues. Germline-derived CDR1 and CDR2 are MNHNS and SASEGT. CDR3 region: CASAGGPNEQFF. CDR3 nucleotides: TGTGCCAGCGCCGGGGGGCCCAATGAGCAGTTCTTC.

The chain couples TRBV4-3 to TRBJ2-6, with a tentative D call TRBD1 (6 bases). Trimming stripped 2 bases from V and 0 bases from J, with 17 bases between. The CDR3 totals 19 residues. Germline CDR1 and CDR2: LGHNA and YSLEER. The CDR3, as DNA: TGCGCCAGCAGCCAAACCGGACAGCTGATTTCCTCTGGGGCCAACGTCCTGACTTTC. Protein: CASSQTGQLISSGANVLTF.

The chain combines TRBV7-9 with TRBJ1-1; 7 bases fit TRBD1. This CDR3 region has 14 residues. Germline CDR1 reads SEHNR; CDR2 reads FQNEAQ (reference sequence). J lost 3 bases, V lost 4 bases, and 5 bases had no gene match. CDR3 sequence reads: CASSSSDRDTEAFF. In DNA form, the CDR3 reads TGTGCCAGCAGCTCATCCGACAGGGACACTGAAGCTTTCTTT.

This chain joins TRBV7-3 and TRBJ2-4, with TRBD2 matching over 7 bases. J was trimmed by 7 bases and V by 4 bases; bases with no gene match: 4. Germline V CDR1 and CDR2: SGHTA, FQGTGA. The CDR3 has 13 residues. The chain's CDR3 is CASSSGTNNIQYF. The CDR3 DNA reads TGTGCCAGCAGCTCCGGGACTAACAACATTCAGTACTTC.

This clone has just one count. The rearrangement joins TRBV7-9 to TRBJ2-5, with D possibly matching TRBD1 (6 bases). V gave up 5 bases and J gave up 1 base, with 8 bases separating them. The germline V gene encodes CDR1 SEHNR and CDR2 FQNEAQ (reference sequence). The CDR3 has 13 amino acids. CDR3 loop: CASSGTSQETQYF. DNA for the CDR3: TGTGCCAGCAGCGGGACAAGCCAAGAGACCCAGTACTTC.

This clone was counted only a few times. The chain uses TRBV6-6 and TRBJ1-4, with no clear D. Germline CDR1 and CDR2: MNHNY and SVGAGI (reference sequence). V was pared by 2 bases and J by 8 bases, with 9 bases between. CDR3 size: 13 residues. The CDR3 nucleotides read TGTGCCAGCAGTTACCCCGGGAACGAAAAACTGTTTTTT. Protein product: CASSYPGNEKLFF.

The chain recombines TRBV4-1 with TRBJ2-2; D remains unclear. CDR3 length: 12 amino acids. Germline CDR1 and CDR2: MGHRA and YSYEKL. Deletions cut 1 base from V and 5 bases from J, with 2 bases between. CDR3 DNA: TGCGCCAGCAGCCAAGTAACCGGGGAGCTGTTTTTT. Amino acid sequence: CASSQVTGELFF.

The chain couples TRBV7-2 to TRBJ2-3; no definite D call. CDR3 size: 14 residues. CDR1 and CDR2 from the germline V gene are SGHTA and FQGNSA. The ends were cut back, 5 bases at V and 3 bases at J, with 12 bases in the middle. CDR3 amino acids: CASSPGLGTDTQYF. The CDR3 region has the DNA TGTGCCAGCAGCCCCGGGTTAGGTACAGATACGCAGTATTTT.

This chain uses TRBV29-1 with TRBJ2-7, with TRBD1 as a possible D gene (5 bases). Between the trimmed V and J ends, which lost 2 bases and 4 bases, there was a span of 15 bases. The CDR3 runs 14 residues. Germline V gene sequence: CDR1 SQVTM, CDR2 ANQGSEA. Here the CDR3 reads CSVEWAGMGYEQYF. The CDR3 nucleotides are TGCAGCGTTGAATGGGCAGGGATGGGTTACGAGCAGTACTTC.

V gene TRBV18 combines with J gene TRBJ1-3; unclear D gene. The CDR3 is 14 amino acids. Germline V gives CDR1 KGHSH, CDR2 LQKENI. V gave up 6 bases and J gave up 0 bases, with 9 bases separating them. The CDR3, as DNA: TGTGCCAGCTCCGAGGCCGGCTCTGGAAACACCATATATTTT. Amino acids: CASSEAGSGNTIYF.

V usage is TRBV10-3 and J usage is TRBJ1-4, with 7 bases aligning to TRBD1. The CDR3 has 16 residues. J was trimmed by 7 bases and V by 2 bases; bases with no gene match: 10. Germline CDR1 and CDR2: ENHRY and SYGVKD. CDR3 region: CAISERRQGGSEKLFF. The CDR3 nucleotides read TGTGCCATCAGTGAGCGGAGACAGGGTGGGAGTGAAAAACTGTTTTTT.

Of note for this clone: At one of its ends the junction is not consistent with the germline gene, which may arise from a read error. For the CDR3, the DNA is TGTTCCAGCAGCTTATTTACCGGGAGCGGGTCTGGGGCCAACGTCCTGACTTTC. Translated, it gives CSSSLFTGSGSGANVLTF. The V call is TRBV7-9, the J call TRBJ2-6; possibly TRBD2 for D (6 bases). CDR1 and CDR2 (germline): SEHNR, FQNEAQ (reference sequence). The CDR3 totals 18 residues.

The rearrangement joins TRBV11-1 to TRBJ2-7; 8 nucleotides match TRBD1. V was pared by 1 base and J by 3 bases, with 8 bases of the junction left unmatched. Per germline, CDR1 SGHAT and CDR2 FQDESV (reference sequence). The CDR3 spans 16 residues. The CDR3 coding sequence is TGTGCCAGCAGCTTAGACGGTGGGGACAGGAACTACGAGCAGTACTTC. This encodes CASSLDGGDRNYEQYF.

J is TRBJ2-2 and V is TRBV2, with 8 bases identical to TRBD1. V shed 6 bases and J 9 bases; nucleotides not matched to a gene: 6. CDR1 is SNHLY, CDR2 FYNNEI, per germline. The CDR3 runs 13 residues. CDR3 DNA: TGTGCCAGCAGCGCCGACAGGGGCCGGGAGCTGTTTTTT. The encoded protein is CASSADRGRELFF.

This chain joins TRBV7-2 and TRBJ1-4; TRBD1 agrees at 7 bases. CDR3 length: 16 amino acids. V lost 1 base and J lost 7; bases outside the gene matches: 9. Germline CDR1 reads SGHTA; CDR2 reads FQGNSA. CDR3 loop: CASSLGNTGAFEKLFF. CDR3 coding DNA: TGTGCCAGCAGCTTAGGAAACACAGGGGCTTTTGAAAAACTGTTTTTT.

V usage is TRBV20-1 and J usage is TRBJ2-7; D is undetermined. Germline V lookup: CDR1 DFQATT, CDR2 SNEGSKA (reference sequence). V lost 3 bases to trimming and J lost 7 bases, with 10 bases between them. There are 11 residues in the CDR3. The CDR3 DNA reads as TGCAGTGCTAGGTTACTACGGGAGCAGTACTTC. Its protein product is CSARLLREQYF.

Only a few counts were recorded for this clone. The chain is built from TRBV2 and TRBJ2-7; 8 positions agree with TRBD1. This CDR3 has 12 residues. Germline CDR1 and CDR2: SNHLY and FYNNEI. The ends lost 8 bases at V and 5 bases at J; junction bases unmatched: 5. DNA of the CDR3: TGTGCCAGCGACAGGGGAATCGACGAGCAGTACTTC. It codes for CASDRGIDEQYF. Together with reference TRBV2 and TRBJ2-7, the CDR3 gives the full variable domain: EPEVTQTPSHQVTQMGQEVILRCVPISNHLYFYWYRQILGQKVEFLVSFYNNEISEKSEIFDDQFSVERPDGSNFTLKIRSTKLEDSAMYFCASDRGIDEQYFGPGTRLTVT.